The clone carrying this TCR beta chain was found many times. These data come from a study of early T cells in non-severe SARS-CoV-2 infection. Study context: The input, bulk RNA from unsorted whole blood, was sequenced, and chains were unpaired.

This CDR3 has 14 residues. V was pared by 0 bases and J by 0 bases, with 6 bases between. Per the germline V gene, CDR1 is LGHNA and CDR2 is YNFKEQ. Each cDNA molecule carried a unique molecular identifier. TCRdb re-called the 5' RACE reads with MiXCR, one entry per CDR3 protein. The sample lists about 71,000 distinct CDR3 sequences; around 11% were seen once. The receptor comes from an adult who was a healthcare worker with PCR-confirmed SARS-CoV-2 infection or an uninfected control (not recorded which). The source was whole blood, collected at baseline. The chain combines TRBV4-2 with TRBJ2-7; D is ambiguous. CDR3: CASSQEPSSYEQYF. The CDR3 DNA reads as TGTGCCAGCAGCCAAGAGCCCAGCTCCTACGAGCAGTACTTC.